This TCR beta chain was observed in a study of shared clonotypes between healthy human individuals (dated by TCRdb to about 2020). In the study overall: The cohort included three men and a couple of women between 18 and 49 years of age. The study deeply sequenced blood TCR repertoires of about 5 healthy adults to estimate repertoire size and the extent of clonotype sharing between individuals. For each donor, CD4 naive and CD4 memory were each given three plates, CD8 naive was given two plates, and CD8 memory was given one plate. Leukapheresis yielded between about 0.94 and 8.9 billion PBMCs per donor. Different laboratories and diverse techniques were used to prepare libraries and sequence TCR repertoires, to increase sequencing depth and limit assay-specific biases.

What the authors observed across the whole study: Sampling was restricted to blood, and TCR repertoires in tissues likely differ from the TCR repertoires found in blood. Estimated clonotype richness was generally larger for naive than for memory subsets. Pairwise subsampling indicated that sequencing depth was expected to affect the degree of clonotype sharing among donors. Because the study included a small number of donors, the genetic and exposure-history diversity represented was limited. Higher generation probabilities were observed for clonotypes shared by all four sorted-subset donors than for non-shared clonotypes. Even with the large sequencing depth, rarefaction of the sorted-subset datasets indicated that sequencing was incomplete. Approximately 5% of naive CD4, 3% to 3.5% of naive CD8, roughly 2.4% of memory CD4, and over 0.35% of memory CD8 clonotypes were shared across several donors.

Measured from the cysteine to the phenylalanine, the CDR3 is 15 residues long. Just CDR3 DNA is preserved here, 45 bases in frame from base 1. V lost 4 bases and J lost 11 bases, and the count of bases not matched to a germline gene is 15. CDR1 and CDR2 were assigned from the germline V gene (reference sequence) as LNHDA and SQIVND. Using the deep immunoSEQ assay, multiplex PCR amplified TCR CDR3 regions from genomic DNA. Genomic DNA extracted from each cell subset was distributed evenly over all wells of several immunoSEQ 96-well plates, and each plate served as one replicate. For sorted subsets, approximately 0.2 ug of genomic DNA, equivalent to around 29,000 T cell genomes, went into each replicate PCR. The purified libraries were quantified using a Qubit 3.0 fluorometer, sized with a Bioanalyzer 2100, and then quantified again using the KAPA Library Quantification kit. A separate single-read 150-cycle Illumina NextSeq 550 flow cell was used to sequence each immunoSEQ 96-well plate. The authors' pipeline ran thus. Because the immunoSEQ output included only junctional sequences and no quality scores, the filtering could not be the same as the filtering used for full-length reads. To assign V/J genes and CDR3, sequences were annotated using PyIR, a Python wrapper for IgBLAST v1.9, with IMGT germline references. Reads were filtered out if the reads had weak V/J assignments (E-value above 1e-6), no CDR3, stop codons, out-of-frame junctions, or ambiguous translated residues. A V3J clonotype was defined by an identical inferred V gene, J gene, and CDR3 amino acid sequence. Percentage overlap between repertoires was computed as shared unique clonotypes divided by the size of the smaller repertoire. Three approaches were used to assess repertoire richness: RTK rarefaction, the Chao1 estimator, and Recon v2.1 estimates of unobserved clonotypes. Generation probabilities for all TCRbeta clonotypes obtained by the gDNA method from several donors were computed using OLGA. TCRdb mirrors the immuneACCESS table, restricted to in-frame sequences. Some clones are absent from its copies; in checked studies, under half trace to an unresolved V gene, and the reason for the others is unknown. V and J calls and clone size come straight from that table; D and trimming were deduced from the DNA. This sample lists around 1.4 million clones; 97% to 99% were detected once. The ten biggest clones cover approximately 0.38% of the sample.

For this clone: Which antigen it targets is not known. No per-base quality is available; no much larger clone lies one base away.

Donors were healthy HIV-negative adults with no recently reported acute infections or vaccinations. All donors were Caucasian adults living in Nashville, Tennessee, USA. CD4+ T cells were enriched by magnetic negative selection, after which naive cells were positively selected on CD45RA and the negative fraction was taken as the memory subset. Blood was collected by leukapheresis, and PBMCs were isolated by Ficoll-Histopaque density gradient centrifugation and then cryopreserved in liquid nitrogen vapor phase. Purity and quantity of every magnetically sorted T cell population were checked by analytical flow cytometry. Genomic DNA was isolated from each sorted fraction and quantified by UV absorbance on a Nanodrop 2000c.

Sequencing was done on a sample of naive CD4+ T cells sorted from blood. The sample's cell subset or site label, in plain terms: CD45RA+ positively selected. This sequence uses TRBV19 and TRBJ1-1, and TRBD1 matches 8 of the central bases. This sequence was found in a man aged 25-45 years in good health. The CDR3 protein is CASSSRGQGFSDAFF. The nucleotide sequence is TGTGCCAGTAGTAGTAGAGGACAGGGTTTTTCGGATGCTTTCTTT. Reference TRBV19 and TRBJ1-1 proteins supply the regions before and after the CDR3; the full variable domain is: DGGITQSPKYLFRKEGQNVTLSCEQNLNHDAMYWYRQDPGQGLRLIYYSQIVNDFQKGDIAEGYSVSREKKESFPLTVTSAQKNPTAFYLCASSSRGQGFSDAFFGQGTRLTVV.